The present T cell receptor beta chain was sequenced within a study of cytomegalovirus exposure and HLA in healthy donors. Primers included in the PCR were 60 Vbeta and 13 Jbeta primers. Method: immunoSEQ multiplex PCR; TCRdb's copy keeps in-frame clones and lacks some. The sample carries about 160,000 clones, roughly 80% recorded once. V lost 5 bases and J lost 3, with 10 bases in between. The germline CDR1 and CDR2 sequences are KGHSH and LQKENI. The CDR3 is 13 amino acids. The sequence derives from a woman aged 30 to 39 in good health and CMV-seropositive. The sample was PBMCs. The chain couples TRBV18 to TRBJ2-5, with D possibly TRBD1 on 6 matching bases. The CDR3 DNA reads as TGTGCCAGCTCAACGGACAGTAAAGAGACCCAGTACTTC. Translating gives CASSTDSKETQYF.